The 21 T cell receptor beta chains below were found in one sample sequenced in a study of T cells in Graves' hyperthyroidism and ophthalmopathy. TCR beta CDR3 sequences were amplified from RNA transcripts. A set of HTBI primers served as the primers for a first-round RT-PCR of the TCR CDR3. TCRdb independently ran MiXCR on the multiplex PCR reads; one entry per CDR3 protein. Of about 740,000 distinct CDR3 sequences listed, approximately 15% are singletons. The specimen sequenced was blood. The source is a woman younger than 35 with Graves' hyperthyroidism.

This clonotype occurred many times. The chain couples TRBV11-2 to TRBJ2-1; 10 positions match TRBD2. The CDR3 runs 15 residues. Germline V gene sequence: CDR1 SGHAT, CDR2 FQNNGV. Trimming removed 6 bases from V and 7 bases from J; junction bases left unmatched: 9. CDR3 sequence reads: CASRDSGRAENEQFF. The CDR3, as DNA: TGTGCCAGCAGGGACAGCGGGAGGGCTGAGAATGAGCAGTTCTTC.

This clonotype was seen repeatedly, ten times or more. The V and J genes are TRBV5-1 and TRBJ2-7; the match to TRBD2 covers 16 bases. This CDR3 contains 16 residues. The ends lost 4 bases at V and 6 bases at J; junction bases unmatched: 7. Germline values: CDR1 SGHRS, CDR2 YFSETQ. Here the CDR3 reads CASSLPGTSGRGEQYF. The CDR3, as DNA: TGCGCCAGCAGCCTCCCCGGGACTAGCGGGAGGGGCGAGCAGTACTTC.

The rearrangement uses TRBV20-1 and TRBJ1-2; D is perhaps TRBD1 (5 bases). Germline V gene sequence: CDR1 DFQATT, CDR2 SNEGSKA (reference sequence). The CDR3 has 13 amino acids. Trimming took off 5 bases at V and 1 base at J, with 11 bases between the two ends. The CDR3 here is CSARFGGNYGYTF. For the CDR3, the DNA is TGCAGTGCTCGATTCGGGGGTAACTATGGCTACACCTTC.

The CDR3 reads CSARVSSGRPQYF. CDR3 bases: TGCAGTGCTAGAGTTTCTAGCGGGAGGCCGCAGTACTTC. The genes are TRBV20-1 and TRBJ2-7; 11 positions agree with TRBD2. The CDR3 contains 13 residues. The trim removed 1 base at V and 9 bases at J, leaving 5 bases unmatched. Germline V gene lookup returns CDR1 DFQATT and CDR2 SNEGSKA (reference sequence).

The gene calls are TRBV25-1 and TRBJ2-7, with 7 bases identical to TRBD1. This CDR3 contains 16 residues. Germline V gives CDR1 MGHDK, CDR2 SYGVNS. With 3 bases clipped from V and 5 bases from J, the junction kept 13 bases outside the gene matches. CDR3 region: CASSDPLTGPRNEQYF. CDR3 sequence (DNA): TGTGCCAGCAGTGATCCTTTGACAGGGCCGAGGAACGAGCAGTACTTC.

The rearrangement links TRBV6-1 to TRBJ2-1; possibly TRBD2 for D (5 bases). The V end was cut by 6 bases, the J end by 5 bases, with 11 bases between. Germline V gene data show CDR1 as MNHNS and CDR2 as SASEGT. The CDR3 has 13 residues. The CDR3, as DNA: TGTGCCAGCAGAGCGGAACAAAACAATGAGCAGTTCTTC. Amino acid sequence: CASRAEQNNEQFF.

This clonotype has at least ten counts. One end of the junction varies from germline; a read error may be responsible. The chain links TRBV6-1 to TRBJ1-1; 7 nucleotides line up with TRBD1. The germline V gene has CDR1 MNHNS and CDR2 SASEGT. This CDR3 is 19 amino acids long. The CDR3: CASISTLRGRGKGNAEAFF. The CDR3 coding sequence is TGTGCCAGCATTTCTACGCTGCGGGGCAGGGGGAAGGGGAACGCTGAAGCTTTCTTT.

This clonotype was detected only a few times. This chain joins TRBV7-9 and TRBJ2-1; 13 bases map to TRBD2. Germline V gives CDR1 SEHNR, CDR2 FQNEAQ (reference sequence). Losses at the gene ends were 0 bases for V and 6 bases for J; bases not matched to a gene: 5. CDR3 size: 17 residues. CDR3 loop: CASSLAGLAGVGNEQFF. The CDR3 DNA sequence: TGTGCCAGCAGCTTAGCTGGACTAGCGGGAGTAGGCAATGAGCAGTTCTTC.

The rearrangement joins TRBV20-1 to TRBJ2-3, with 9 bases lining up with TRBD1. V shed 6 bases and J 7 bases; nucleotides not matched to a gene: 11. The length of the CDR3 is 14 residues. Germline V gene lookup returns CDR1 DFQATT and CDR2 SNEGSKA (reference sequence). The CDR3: CSALDRGSLNTQYF. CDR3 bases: TGCAGTGCCCTGGACAGGGGATCATTGAATACGCAGTATTTT.

For the CDR3, the DNA is TGTGCCAGCAGCTTGGGTGTCAGGGGCGCGGATTCACCCCTCCACTTT. This translates into CASSLGVRGADSPLHF. The chain employs TRBV7-3 and TRBJ1-6; the D gene is possibly TRBD1 (6 bases). The V gene's germline CDR1 is SGHTA and CDR2 FQGTGA. Trimming took off 3 bases at V and 8 bases at J, with 17 bases between the two ends. The length of the CDR3 is 16 residues.

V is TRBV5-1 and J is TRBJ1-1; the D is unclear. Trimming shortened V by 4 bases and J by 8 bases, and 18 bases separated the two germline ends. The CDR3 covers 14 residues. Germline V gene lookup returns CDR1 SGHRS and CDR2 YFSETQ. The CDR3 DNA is TGCGCCAGCAGCCCCCAGACCCTGAACGGGGAAGCTTTCTTT. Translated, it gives CASSPQTLNGEAFF.

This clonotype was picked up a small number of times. The CDR3 DNA is TGCAAGGGGCAGGCGGGGACTGAAGCTTTCTTT. It yields the protein CKGQAGTEAFF. The rearrangement joins TRBV20-1 to TRBJ1-1; TRBD1 is a possible D gene (5 bases). The CDR3 loop spans 11 amino acids. Per the germline V gene, CDR1 is DFQATT and CDR2 is SNEGSKA (reference sequence).

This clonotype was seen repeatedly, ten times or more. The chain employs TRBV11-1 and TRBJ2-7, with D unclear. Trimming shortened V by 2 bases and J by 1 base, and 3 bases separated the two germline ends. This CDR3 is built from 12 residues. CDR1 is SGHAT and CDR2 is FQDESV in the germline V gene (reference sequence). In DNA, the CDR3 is TGTGCCAGCAGCTTAAAATCCTACGAGCAGTACTTC. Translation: CASSLKSYEQYF.

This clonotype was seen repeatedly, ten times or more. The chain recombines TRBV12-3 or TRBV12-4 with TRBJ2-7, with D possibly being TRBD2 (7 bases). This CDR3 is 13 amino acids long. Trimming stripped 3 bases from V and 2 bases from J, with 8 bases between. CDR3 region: CASSLRGPYEQYF. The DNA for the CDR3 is TGTGCCAGCAGTTTGCGGGGGCCCTACGAGCAGTACTTC.

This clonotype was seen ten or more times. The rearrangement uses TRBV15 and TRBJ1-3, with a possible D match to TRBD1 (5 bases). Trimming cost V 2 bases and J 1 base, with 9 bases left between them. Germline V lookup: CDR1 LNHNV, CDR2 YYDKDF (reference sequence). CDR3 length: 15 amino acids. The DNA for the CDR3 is TGTGCCACCAGCAGATCCAAGGGGTCTGGAAACACCATATATTTT. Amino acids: CATSRSKGSGNTIYF.

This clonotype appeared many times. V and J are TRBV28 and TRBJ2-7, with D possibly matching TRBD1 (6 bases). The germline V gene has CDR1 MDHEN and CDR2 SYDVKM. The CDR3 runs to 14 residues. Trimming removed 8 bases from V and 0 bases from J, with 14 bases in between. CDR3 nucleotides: TGTGCCAGCGGCGGACAGCTATACTCCTACGAGCAGTACTTC. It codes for CASGGQLYSYEQYF.

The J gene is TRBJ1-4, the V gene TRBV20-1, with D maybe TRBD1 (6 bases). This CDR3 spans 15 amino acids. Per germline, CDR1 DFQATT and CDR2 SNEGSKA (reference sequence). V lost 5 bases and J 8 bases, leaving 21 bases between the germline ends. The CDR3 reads CSALPATGPTEKLFF. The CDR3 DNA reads TGCAGTGCTTTACCTGCGACAGGCCCGACAGAAAAACTGTTTTTT.

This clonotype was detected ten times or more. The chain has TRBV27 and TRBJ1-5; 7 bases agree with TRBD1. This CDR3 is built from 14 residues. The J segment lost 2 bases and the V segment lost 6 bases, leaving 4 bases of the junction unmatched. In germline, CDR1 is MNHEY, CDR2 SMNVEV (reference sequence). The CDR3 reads CASSKDRGNQPQHF. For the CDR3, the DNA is TGTGCCAGCAGCAAAGACAGGGGCAATCAGCCCCAGCATTTT.

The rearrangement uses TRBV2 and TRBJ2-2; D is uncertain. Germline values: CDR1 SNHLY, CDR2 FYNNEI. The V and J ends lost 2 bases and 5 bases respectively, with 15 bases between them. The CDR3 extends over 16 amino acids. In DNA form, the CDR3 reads TGTGCCAGCAGTGAAAATCTCTCATGTCGTACCGGGGAGCTGTTTTTT. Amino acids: CASSENLSCRTGELFF.

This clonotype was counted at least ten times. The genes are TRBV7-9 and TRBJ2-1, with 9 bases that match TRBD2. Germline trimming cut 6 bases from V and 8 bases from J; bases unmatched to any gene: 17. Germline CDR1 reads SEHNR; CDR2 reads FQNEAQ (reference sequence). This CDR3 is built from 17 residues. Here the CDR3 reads CASRHPRRGRVSDEQFF. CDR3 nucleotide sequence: TGTGCCAGCAGACACCCTCGGCGCGGGAGGGTTTCGGATGAGCAGTTCTTC.

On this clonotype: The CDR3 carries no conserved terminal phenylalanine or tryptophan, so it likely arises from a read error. CDR3 nucleotides: TGTGCCAGCAGTCTCTACATCGATGGCTATGGCTACACCCTC. This gives the protein CASSLYIDGYGYTL. The genes are TRBV28 and TRBJ1-2; D unresolved. This CDR3 contains 14 residues. The germline gives CDR1 MDHEN, CDR2 SYDVKM. V was clipped by 5 bases and J by 4 bases, with 14 bases between them.